These 29 T cell receptor beta chains originate from one sample sequenced in a study of T-cell reconstitution after alpha-beta-depleted transplantation in children. As it was prepared, the TCRbeta library received unique molecular identifiers. MiXCR, run by TCRdb on the PCR reads, gives a single entry per CDR3 protein. The repertoire has about 980,000 distinct CDR3 sequences, roughly 29% of them found once; the top ten carry over 25%. Sequences were derived from PBMCs, mostly from graft donor cells, sampled 360 days after TCRalphabeta/CD19-depleted stem cell transplant. The receptor set was obtained from a boy younger than two who had a stem cell transplant for SCID, so the T cells may come from the graft donor.

This clonotype was found a few times. The rearrangement joins TRBV7-8 to TRBJ2-5, with 13 bases aligning to TRBD2. The junction had 10 bases not matched to a gene; V was cut back by 4 bases and J by 5 bases. The germline V gene encodes CDR1 SGHVS and CDR2 FQNEAQ. The length of the CDR3 is 17 residues. CDR3 nucleotides: TGTGCCAGCAGCTCACCGGGACTAGCGGGGTGGTTGGAGACCCAGTACTTC. It codes for CASSSPGLAGWLETQYF.

This clonotype was detected many times. The V and J genes are TRBV5-1 and TRBJ2-3, with no clear D. CDR1 is SGHRS, CDR2 YFSETQ, per germline. Trimming removed 3 bases at V and 2 bases at J, with 4 bases between. The CDR3 is 12 residues long. The CDR3 sequence is CASSSNTDTQYF. CDR3 in DNA: TGCGCCAGCAGCTCGAACACAGATACGCAGTATTTT. Supplemented by reference TRBV5-1 and TRBJ2-3, the full variable domain reads KAGVTQTPRYLIKTRGQQVTLSCSPISGHRSVSWYQQTPGQGLQFLFEYFSETQRNKGNFPGRFSGRQFSNSRSEMNVSTLELGDSALYLCASSSNTDTQYFGPGTRLTVL.

This clonotype was seen a handful of times. This chain uses TRBV12-3 or TRBV12-4 with TRBJ1-1; TRBD1 might be the D (5 bases). Trimming removed 8 bases from V and 1 base from J, with 14 bases in between. This CDR3 is built from 14 residues. CDR3: CASRVAGPNTEAFF. In nucleotides, the CDR3 is TGTGCCAGCCGCGTAGCGGGACCGAACACTGAAGCTTTCTTT.

The CDR3 sequence: CASSHRVPGGPYEQYF. CDR3 DNA: TGTGCCAGCAGCCACAGAGTCCCAGGGGGGCCCTACGAGCAGTACTTC. The genes are TRBV9 and TRBJ2-7; D is possibly TRBD1 (7 bases). V was shortened by 4 bases and J by 2 bases, with 19 bases between the two germline ends. Germline V gene sequence: CDR1 SGDLS, CDR2 YYNGEE. The length of the CDR3 is 16 residues.

This clonotype was seen many times. This rearrangement joins TRBV20-1 to TRBJ2-5, with 8 bases identical to TRBD1. CDR1 is DFQATT, CDR2 SNEGSKA, per germline (reference sequence). The V segment lost 8 bases and the J segment 2 bases; nucleotides outside the gene matches: 4. This CDR3 has 12 residues. The CDR3 DNA reads TGCAGTACTCGGACAGGGCAAGAGACCCAGTACTTC. Its translation: CSTRTGQETQYF.

The CDR3 DNA reads TGTGCCAGCAGTTACTGGGCGGGGATGGGAGATACGCAGTATTTT. Its protein is CASSYWAGMGDTQYF. The chain couples TRBV6-5 to TRBJ2-3; possibly TRBD2 for D (6 bases). Trimming took 1 base from V and 5 from J, leaving 13 bases between them. The CDR3 runs 15 residues. Germline values: CDR1 MNHEY, CDR2 SVGAGI.

The V and J genes are TRBV4-1 and TRBJ1-4; perhaps TRBD1 as D (5 bases). Trimming stripped 3 bases from V and 2 bases from J, with 10 bases between. The CDR3 is 15 amino acids. Germline lookup yields CDR1 MGHRA and CDR2 YSYEKL. CDR3 DNA: TGCGCCAGCAGCCACCCAGGGCATACTAATGAAAAACTGTTTTTT. It is translated as CASSHPGHTNEKLFF.

CDR3 nucleotide sequence: TGTGCCAGCAGTCCCGTATCAGGAACAGATACGCAGTATTTT. It codes for CASSPVSGTDTQYF. V and J are TRBV12-3 or TRBV12-4 and TRBJ2-3; no reliable D call. The CDR3 loop spans 14 amino acids. The V gene lost 5 bases and the J gene lost 3 bases, with 12 bases spanning the gap.

J is TRBJ1-1 and V is TRBV5-1; tentatively, D is TRBD1 (6 bases). V gave up 0 bases and J gave up 12 bases, with 12 bases separating them. Germline assignment: CDR1 SGHRS and CDR2 YFSETQ. The CDR3 loop spans 12 amino acids. CDR3 sequence reads: CASSLEGGAPFF. DNA of the CDR3: TGCGCCAGCAGCTTGGAGGGGGGCGCCCCTTTCTTT.

This clonotype was observed a handful of times. V usage is TRBV29-1 and J usage is TRBJ2-5; perhaps TRBD2 as D (5 bases). The V end was cut by 3 bases, the J end by 2 bases, with 16 bases between. The CDR3 loop spans 15 amino acids. Germline V CDR1 and CDR2: SQVTM, ANQGSEA. The CDR3 nucleotides read TGCAGCGTTGAGTGGATCAGCGGACGGCAAGAGACCCAGTACTTC. Its protein is CSVEWISGRQETQYF. The complete variable domain, with remaining parts taken from reference TRBV29-1 and TRBJ2-5, reads SAVISQKPSRDICQRGTSLTIQCQVDSQVTMMFWYRQQPGQSLTLIATANQGSEATYESGFVIDKFPISRPNLTFSTLTVSNMSPEDSSIYLCSVEWISGRQETQYFGPGTRLLVL.

V is TRBV7-9 and J is TRBJ2-1; a weak D match, TRBD1 (6 bases). This CDR3 region has 17 residues. Germline V gene sequence: CDR1 SEHNR, CDR2 FQNEAQ (reference sequence). Trimming shortened V by 5 bases and J by 0 bases, and 17 bases separated the two germline ends. In nucleotides, the CDR3 is TGTGCCAGCAGCGCAAGCCGTTCAGGGGTCTCCTACAATGAGCAGTTCTTC. As protein: CASSASRSGVSYNEQFF.

The chain uses TRBV18 and TRBJ2-5; D unclear. The CDR3 spans 14 residues. Germline-derived CDR1 and CDR2 are KGHSH and LQKENI. With 2 bases removed from V and 1 base from J, the gap between germline ends came to 8 bases. The CDR3 here is CASSPTTAQETQYF. DNA for the CDR3: TGTGCCAGCTCACCAACCACGGCCCAAGAGACCCAGTACTTC.

The CDR3 loop is CASSRQAGGPGELFF. The CDR3 region has the DNA TGTGCCAGCAGTAGACAGGCTGGGGGCCCCGGGGAGCTGTTTTTT. The chain joins TRBV27 to TRBJ2-2, with D possibly matching TRBD1 (6 bases). V shed 5 bases and J shed 6 bases, with 16 bases lying between them. This CDR3 has 15 amino acids. CDR1 MNHEY and CDR2 SMNVEV come from the germline V gene (reference sequence).

The chain employs TRBV29-1 and TRBJ1-2, with 7 bases aligning to TRBD1. Germline V gene lookup returns CDR1 SQVTM and CDR2 ANQGSEA. V lost 3 bases to trimming and J lost 0 bases; unmatched junction nucleotides: 1. CDR3 length: 13 residues. The chain's CDR3 is CSVDTGANYGYTF. Written as DNA, the CDR3 is TGCAGCGTTGACACAGGGGCTAACTATGGCTACACCTTC.

The CDR3 DNA follows: TGTGCCAGCAGGCGTAGACAGGCGTACACTGAAGCTTTCTTT. It encodes CASRRRQAYTEAFF. J is TRBJ1-1 and V is TRBV12-3 or TRBV12-4, with D maybe TRBD1 (6 bases). The CDR3 has 14 amino acids. The V end was cut by 6 bases, the J end by 3 bases, with 14 bases between.

The rearrangement joins TRBV12-3 or TRBV12-4 to TRBJ2-3; TRBD2 agrees at 14 bases. V lost 6 bases and J lost 0; bases outside the gene matches: 2. This CDR3 contains 16 residues. The CDR3: CASRTSGGGSTDTQYF. The CDR3 bases are TGTGCCAGCAGGACTAGCGGGGGGGGGAGCACAGATACGCAGTATTTT.

The chain combines TRBV20-1 with TRBJ2-2; 8 nucleotides match TRBD2. CDR3 size: 15 residues. Trimming removed 3 bases from V and 5 bases from J; junction bases left unmatched: 8. CDR1 and CDR2 from the germline V gene are DFQATT and SNEGSKA (reference sequence). DNA of the CDR3: TGCAGTGCTAGGGGCCTAATAGCGGGGACCGGGGAGCTGTTTTTT. Translation: CSARGLIAGTGELFF.

This clonotype occurred a few times. The chain is built from TRBV9 and TRBJ2-2; unclear D gene. The germline V gene encodes CDR1 SGDLS and CDR2 YYNGEE. Trimming took 1 base from V and 7 from J, leaving 14 bases between them. The CDR3 length is 15 residues. The CDR3 coding sequence is TGTGCCAGCAGCGTAAGCCCGACCAACGTCGGGGAGCTGTTTTTT. Translating it yields CASSVSPTNVGELFF.

This rearrangement joins TRBV5-1 to TRBJ2-1; D unresolved. CDR3 length: 15 amino acids. The V and J ends lost 0 bases and 5 bases respectively, with 12 bases between them. The germline V gene has CDR1 SGHRS and CDR2 YFSETQ. This chain's CDR3 is CASSLVLASDNEQFF. As DNA, the CDR3 is TGCGCCAGCAGCTTGGTCTTAGCTAGTGACAATGAGCAGTTCTTC.

CDR3 bases: TGCGCCAGCAGCTTAGGGGACAGGGTGACTGGAAACACCATATATTTT. It codes for CASSLGDRVTGNTIYF. The V gene is TRBV5-1, the J gene TRBJ1-3, with 9 bases fitting TRBD1. With 2 bases clipped from V and 2 bases from J, the junction kept 5 bases outside the gene matches. CDR1 is SGHRS and CDR2 is YFSETQ in the germline V gene. CDR3 length: 16 amino acids.

This chain connects TRBV4-3 to TRBJ1-1, with unresolved D. Germline CDR1 reads LGHNA; CDR2 reads YSLEER. The CDR3 sequence is 16 residues long. V shed 4 bases and J shed 3 bases, with 18 bases lying between them. CDR3 in DNA: TGCGCCAGCAGCCCGGGAGGCCCCCCATGGGACACTGAAGCTTTCTTT. It translates to CASSPGGPPWDTEAFF.

This clonotype was picked up a small number of times. The V gene is TRBV7-2, the J gene TRBJ2-3; D is unresolved. The V gene lost 4 bases and the J gene lost 0 bases, with 11 bases spanning the gap. Germline lookup yields CDR1 SGHTA and CDR2 FQGNSA. This CDR3 is built from 15 residues. The CDR3 spells CASSYYPGSTDTQYF. CDR3 in DNA: TGTGCCAGCAGCTACTACCCTGGCAGCACAGATACGCAGTATTTT.

The rearrangement uses TRBV6-5 and TRBJ2-7; perhaps TRBD2 as D (7 bases). The CDR3 has 16 residues. Germline V lookup: CDR1 MNHEY, CDR2 SVGAGI. Trimming stripped 1 base from V and 2 bases from J, with 15 bases between. The CDR3 bases are TGTGCCAGCAGTTACTTGGGGGGGGCCAGCGCCTACGAGCAGTACTTC. Protein product: CASSYLGGASAYEQYF.

This clonotype came up a few times. This chain connects TRBV6-5 to TRBJ2-7; possible D gene TRBD2, 6 bases. Germline CDR1 and CDR2: MNHEY and SVGAGI. Trimming removed 2 bases at V and 5 bases at J, with 22 bases between. The CDR3 extends over 17 amino acids. The CDR3 DNA is TGTGCCAGCAGTTACAGGCGGCAGGGAGGCATAATCCACGAGCAGTACTTC. It is translated as CASSYRRQGGIIHEQYF.

This clonotype has only a few counts. In DNA, the CDR3 is TGTGCCAGCAGTTTCCCCCTGGGACAGTTGAATGAAAAACTGTTTTTT. Translated: CASSFPLGQLNEKLFF. The V gene is TRBV12-3 or TRBV12-4, the J gene TRBJ1-4; TRBD1 aligns across 7 bases. The V gene end was trimmed by 3 bases and the J gene end by 5 bases; junction bases not matched to a gene: 9. The CDR3 length is 16 residues.

The genes are TRBV5-6 and TRBJ1-2; D uncertain. Trimming cost V 5 bases and J 8 bases, with 13 bases left between them. Germline V lookup: CDR1 SGHDT, CDR2 YYEEEE. The CDR3 spans 12 residues. Written as DNA, the CDR3 is TGTGCCAGCAGTCTGAGATTCGGGGGCTACACCTTC. This sequence encodes CASSLRFGGYTF.

The chain has TRBV5-1 and TRBJ2-5; TRBD2 is a possible D gene (6 bases). CDR3 length: 16 amino acids. Germline loops: CDR1 SGHRS, CDR2 YFSETQ. Trimming cost V 0 bases and J 5 bases, with 17 bases left between them. This chain's CDR3 is CASSLDWGRGGETQYF. DNA for the CDR3: TGCGCCAGCAGCTTGGATTGGGGTCGTGGAGGGGAGACCCAGTACTTC.

The rearrangement joins TRBV6-1 to TRBJ2-7; D remains unclear. Germline V gene data show CDR1 as MNHNS and CDR2 as SASEGT. CDR3 length: 12 amino acids. The V and J ends lost 2 bases and 3 bases respectively, with 5 bases between them. The CDR3 nucleotides read TGTGCCAGCAGTGAATCCAACTACGAGCAGTACTTC. As protein: CASSESNYEQYF.

This chain links TRBV5-6 with TRBJ2-2; D not certain. The germline V gene encodes CDR1 SGHDT and CDR2 YYEEEE. V dropped 0 bases and J dropped 7 bases, with 10 bases sitting between them. This CDR3 has 14 amino acids. Here the CDR3 reads CASSLVDTIGELFF. The CDR3 region has the DNA TGTGCCAGCAGCTTGGTTGATACAATCGGGGAGCTGTTTTTT.